The 4 T cell receptor beta chains in this list originate from one sample, sequenced in a study of T cell repertoires in cytomegalovirus infection. TCRdb reprocessed the reads with MiXCR, giving one entry per CDR3 protein. The sample carries approximately 180,000 distinct CDR3 sequences, roughly a sixth recorded once. The specimen was CD8+ T cells from PBMCs. The receptor set was obtained from a human donor in good health (CMV status not recorded). Some clones in this sample may be carry-over from other donors' samples.

The genes are TRBV6-2 or TRBV6-3 and TRBJ2-7; D not resolved. V was clipped by 2 bases and J by 5 bases, with 19 bases between them. This CDR3 is built from 16 residues. The germline V gene encodes CDR1 MNHEY and CDR2 SVGEGT. This CDR3 reads CASSYLLRVGTHEQYF. CDR3 sequence (DNA): TGTGCCAGCAGTTACCTTCTCCGAGTGGGAACTCACGAGCAGTACTTC.

The rearrangement links TRBV7-2 to TRBJ1-6; D uncertain. Trimming stripped 5 bases from V and 0 bases from J, with 11 bases between. From germline, CDR1 is SGHTA and CDR2 FQGNSA. The CDR3 loop spans 16 amino acids. The CDR3 bases are TGTGCCAGCAGCCTCAGCTTGAGCTCCTATAATTCACCCCTCCACTTT. The encoded protein is CASSLSLSSYNSPLHF.

The V gene is TRBV29-1, the J gene TRBJ1-2; TRBD1 is a possible D gene (6 bases). Trimming removed 7 bases at V and 5 bases at J, with 14 bases between. The CDR3 spans 12 residues. Germline CDR1 SQVTM, CDR2 ANQGSEA. The DNA of the CDR3 is TGCAGCGCTCCCGACAGGCAGTATGGCTACACCTTC. This sequence encodes CSAPDRQYGYTF.

This clonotype has a handful of counts. The chain joins TRBV7-2 to TRBJ1-2, with 8 bases matching TRBD1. V lost 5 bases, J lost 8 bases, and 7 bases stayed unmatched. The CDR3 is made up of 13 amino acids. Per germline, CDR1 SGHTA and CDR2 FQGNSA. The CDR3 DNA follows: TGTGCCAGCAGCATTCGGGACAGGCGGGGCTACACCTTC. Translated, it gives CASSIRDRRGYTF. The full variable domain, rest sourced from reference TRBV7-2 and TRBJ1-2, is GAGVSQSPSNKVTEKGKDVELRCDPISGHTALYWYRQSLGQGLEFLIYFQGNSAPDKSGLPSDRFSAERTGGSVSTLTIQRTQQEDSAVYLCASSIRDRRGYTFGSGTRLTVV.